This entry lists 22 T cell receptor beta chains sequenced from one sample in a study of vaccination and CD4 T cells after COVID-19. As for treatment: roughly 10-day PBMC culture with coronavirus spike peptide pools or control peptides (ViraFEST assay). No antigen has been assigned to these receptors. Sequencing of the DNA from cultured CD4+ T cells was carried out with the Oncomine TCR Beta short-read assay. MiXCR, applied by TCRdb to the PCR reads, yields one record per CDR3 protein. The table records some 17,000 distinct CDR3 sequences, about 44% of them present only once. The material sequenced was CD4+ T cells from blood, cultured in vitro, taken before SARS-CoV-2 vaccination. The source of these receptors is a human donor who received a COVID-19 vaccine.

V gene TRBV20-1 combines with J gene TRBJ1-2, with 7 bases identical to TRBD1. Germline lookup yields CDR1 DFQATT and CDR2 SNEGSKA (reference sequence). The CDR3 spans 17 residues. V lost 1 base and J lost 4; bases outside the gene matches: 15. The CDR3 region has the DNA TGCAGTGCTAGAGCCGGAGGGACTGTTCAGGGGGGCTATGGCTACACCTTC. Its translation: CSARAGGTVQGGYGYTF.

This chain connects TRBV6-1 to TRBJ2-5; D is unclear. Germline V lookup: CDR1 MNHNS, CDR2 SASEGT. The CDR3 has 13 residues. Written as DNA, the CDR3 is TGTCCCCCCCGGCGAGTAGTTTCGGAGACCCAGTACTTC. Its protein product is CPPRRVVSETQYF.

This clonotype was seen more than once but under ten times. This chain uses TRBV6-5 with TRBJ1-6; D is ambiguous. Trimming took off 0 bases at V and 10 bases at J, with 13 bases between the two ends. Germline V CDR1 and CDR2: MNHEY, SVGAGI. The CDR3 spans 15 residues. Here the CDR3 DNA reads TGTGCCAGCAGTTACTCGATTTTGGGGAGCTCACCCCTCCACTTT. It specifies CASSYSILGSSPLHF.

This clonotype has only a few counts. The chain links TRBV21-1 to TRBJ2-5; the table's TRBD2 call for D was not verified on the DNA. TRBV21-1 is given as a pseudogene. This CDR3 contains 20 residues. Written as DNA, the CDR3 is TGTGCCAGCAGCAAACGCCCCCGGGGACTAGCGGGGGGGCCTCGGGAGACCCAGTACTTC. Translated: CASSKRPRGLAGGPRETQYF.

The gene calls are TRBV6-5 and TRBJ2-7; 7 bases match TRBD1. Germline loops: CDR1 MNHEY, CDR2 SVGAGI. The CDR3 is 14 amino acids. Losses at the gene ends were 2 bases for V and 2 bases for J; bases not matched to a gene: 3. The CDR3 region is CASSYGGQAYEQYF. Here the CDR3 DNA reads TGTGCCAGCAGTTACGGCGGACAGGCCTACGAGCAGTACTTC.

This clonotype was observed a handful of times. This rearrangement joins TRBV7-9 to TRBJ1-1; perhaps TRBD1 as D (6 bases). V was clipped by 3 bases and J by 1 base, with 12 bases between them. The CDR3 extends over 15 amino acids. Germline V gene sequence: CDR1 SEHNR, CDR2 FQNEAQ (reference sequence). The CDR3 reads CASSFVPGQNTEAFF. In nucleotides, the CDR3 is TGTGCCAGCAGCTTTGTACCGGGACAGAACACTGAAGCTTTCTTT. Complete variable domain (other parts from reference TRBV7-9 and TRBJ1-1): DTGVSQNPRHKITKRGQNVTFRCDPISEHNRLYWYRQTLGQGPEFLTYFQNEAQLEKSRLLSDRFSAERPKGSFSTLEIQRTEQGDSAMYLCASSFVPGQNTEAFFGQGTRLTVV.

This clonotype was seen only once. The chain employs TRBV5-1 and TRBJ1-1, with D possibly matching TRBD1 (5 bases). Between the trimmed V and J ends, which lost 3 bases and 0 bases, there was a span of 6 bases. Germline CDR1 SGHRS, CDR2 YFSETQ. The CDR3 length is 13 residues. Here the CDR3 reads CASSSGLNTEAFF. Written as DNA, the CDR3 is TGCGCCAGCAGCTCAGGGTTGAACACTGAAGCTTTCTTT.

The CDR3 here is CSVLWASGGYEQYF. The CDR3 DNA reads as TGCAGCGTCCTGTGGGCTAGCGGGGGATACGAGCAGTACTTC. This chain joins TRBV29-1 and TRBJ2-7, with 10 bases that match TRBD2. V gave up 6 bases and J gave up 4 bases; unmatched junction bases: 9. This CDR3 has 14 residues. Germline CDR1 reads SQVTM; CDR2 reads ANQGSEA.

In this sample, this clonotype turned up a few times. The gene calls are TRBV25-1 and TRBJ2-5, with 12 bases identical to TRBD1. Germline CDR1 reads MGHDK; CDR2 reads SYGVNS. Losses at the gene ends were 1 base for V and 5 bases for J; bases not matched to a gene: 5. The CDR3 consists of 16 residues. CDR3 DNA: TGTGCCAGCAGTGAATCGGGACAGGGGGCTGTCGAGACCCAGTACTTC. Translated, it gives CASSESGQGAVETQYF.

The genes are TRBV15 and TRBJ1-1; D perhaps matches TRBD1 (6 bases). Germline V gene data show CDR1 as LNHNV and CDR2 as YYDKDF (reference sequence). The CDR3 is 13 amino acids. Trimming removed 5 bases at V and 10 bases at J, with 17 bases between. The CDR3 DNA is TGTGCCACCAGCCCCCAAGGACAGTACCGAGCTTTCTTT. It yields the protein CATSPQGQYRAFF.

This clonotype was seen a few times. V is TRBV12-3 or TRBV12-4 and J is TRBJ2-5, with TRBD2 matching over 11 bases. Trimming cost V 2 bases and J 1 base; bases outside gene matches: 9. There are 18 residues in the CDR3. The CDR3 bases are TGTGCCAGCAGTTTAAGGGTGCTAGCGGGGGGCCCCCAAGAGACCCAGTACTTC. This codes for CASSLRVLAGGPQETQYF.

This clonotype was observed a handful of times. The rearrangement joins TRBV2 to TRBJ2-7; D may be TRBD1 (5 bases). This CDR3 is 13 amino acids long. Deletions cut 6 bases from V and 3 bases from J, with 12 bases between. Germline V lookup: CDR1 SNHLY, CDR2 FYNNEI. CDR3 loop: CASRADSFYEQYF. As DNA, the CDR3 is TGTGCCAGCAGGGCTGACAGTTTCTACGAGCAGTACTTC.

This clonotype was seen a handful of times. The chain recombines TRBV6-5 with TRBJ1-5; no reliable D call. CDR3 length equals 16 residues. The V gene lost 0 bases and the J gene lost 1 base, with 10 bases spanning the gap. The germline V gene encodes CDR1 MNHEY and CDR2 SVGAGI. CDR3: CASSYSIGRSNQPQHF. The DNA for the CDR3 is TGTGCCAGCAGTTACTCGATTGGTAGGAGCAATCAGCCCCAGCATTTT.

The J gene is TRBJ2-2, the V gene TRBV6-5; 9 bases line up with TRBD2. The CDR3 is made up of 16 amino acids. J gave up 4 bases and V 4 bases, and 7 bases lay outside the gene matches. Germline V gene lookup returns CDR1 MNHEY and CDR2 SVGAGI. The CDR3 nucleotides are TGTGCCAGCAGTTCCAGGGCGGGGGGGCCCACCGGGGAGCTGTTTTTT. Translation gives CASSSRAGGPTGELFF.

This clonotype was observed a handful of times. The CDR3 DNA follows: TGTGCCAGCAGTACAGAGTATAATTCACCCCTCCACTTT. This encodes CASSTEYNSPLHF. The J gene is TRBJ1-6, the V gene TRBV2; D is unclear. Looked up from germline, CDR1 is SNHLY and CDR2 is FYNNEI. The CDR3 is 13 residues long. V lost 5 bases, J lost 4 bases, and 6 bases lay in between.

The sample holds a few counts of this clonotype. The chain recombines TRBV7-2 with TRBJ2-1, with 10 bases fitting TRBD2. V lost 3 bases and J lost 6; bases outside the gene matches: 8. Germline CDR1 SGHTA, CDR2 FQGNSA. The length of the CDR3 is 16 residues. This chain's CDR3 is CASSLMSGGVPNEQFF. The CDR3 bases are TGTGCCAGCAGCTTGATGAGCGGGGGGGTTCCCAATGAGCAGTTCTTC.

The CDR3 region is CASSSEDVADTQYF. In DNA form, the CDR3 reads TGTGCCAGCAGCTCCGAGGACGTCGCAGATACGCAGTATTTT. This chain connects TRBV7-3 to TRBJ2-3; D uncertain. CDR1 and CDR2 from the germline V gene are SGHTA and FQGTGA. Trimming took off 4 bases at V and 4 bases at J, with 12 bases between the two ends. This CDR3 contains 14 residues.

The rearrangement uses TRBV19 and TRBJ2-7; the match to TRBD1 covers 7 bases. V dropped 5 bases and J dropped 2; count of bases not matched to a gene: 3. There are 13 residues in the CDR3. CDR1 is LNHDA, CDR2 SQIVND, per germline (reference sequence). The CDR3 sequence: CASSRDSPYEQYF. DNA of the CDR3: TGTGCCAGTAGTCGGGACAGCCCCTACGAGCAGTACTTC.

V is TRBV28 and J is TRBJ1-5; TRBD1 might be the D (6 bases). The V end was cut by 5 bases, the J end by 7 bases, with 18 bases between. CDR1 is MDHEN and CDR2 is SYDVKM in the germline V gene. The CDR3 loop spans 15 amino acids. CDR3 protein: CASSPPGPQGQPQHF. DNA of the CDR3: TGTGCCAGCAGTCCTCCGGGACCCCAGGGGCAGCCCCAGCATTTT.

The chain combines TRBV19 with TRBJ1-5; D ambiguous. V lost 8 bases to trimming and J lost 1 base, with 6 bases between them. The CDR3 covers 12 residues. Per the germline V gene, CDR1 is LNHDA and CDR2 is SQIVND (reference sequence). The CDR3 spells CASAWSNQPQHF. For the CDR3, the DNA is TGTGCCAGTGCATGGAGCAATCAGCCCCAGCATTTT.

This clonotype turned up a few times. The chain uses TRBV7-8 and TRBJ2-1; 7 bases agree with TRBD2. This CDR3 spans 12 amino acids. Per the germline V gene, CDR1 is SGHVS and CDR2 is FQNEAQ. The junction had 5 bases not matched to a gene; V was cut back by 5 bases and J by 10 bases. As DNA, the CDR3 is TGTGCCAGCAGCCCCTCTAGCGGAGAGCAGTTCTTC. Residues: CASSPSSGEQFF.

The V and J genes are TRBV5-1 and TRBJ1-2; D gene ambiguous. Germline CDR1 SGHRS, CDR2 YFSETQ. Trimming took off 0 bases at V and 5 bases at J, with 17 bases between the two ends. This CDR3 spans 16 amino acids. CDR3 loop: CASSLDGYPSTYGYTF. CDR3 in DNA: TGCGCCAGCAGCTTGGATGGTTACCCGTCTACTTATGGCTACACCTTC. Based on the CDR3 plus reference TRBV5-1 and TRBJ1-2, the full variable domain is KAGVTQTPRYLIKTRGQQVTLSCSPISGHRSVSWYQQTPGQGLQFLFEYFSETQRNKGNFPGRFSGRQFSNSRSEMNVSTLELGDSALYLCASSLDGYPSTYGYTFGSGTRLTVV.